The 14 T cell receptor beta chains below all came from one sample that was sequenced in a study of identifying expanded T cells in peripheral blood. The repertoire was sequenced with immunoSEQ multiplex PCR; TCRdb's copy has only in-frame clones and lacks some. The table includes about 78,000 clones, 84% detected once. The sequencing sample was made of blood. The receptors derive from a person between 18 and 70 years old in good health.

V and J are TRBV7-9 and TRBJ1-1; 8 bases align to TRBD1. J was trimmed by 4 bases and V by 7 bases; bases with no gene match: 8. CDR1 and CDR2 (germline): SEHNR, FQNEAQ (reference sequence). This CDR3 contains 14 residues. Written as DNA, the CDR3 is TGTGCCAGCAACCCTCAGGGGGCGTTCACTGAAGCTTTCTTT. Translating it yields CASNPQGAFTEAFF.

The chain employs TRBV25-1 and TRBJ1-2; 7 nucleotides agree with TRBD1. Trimming took 3 bases from V and 0 from J; bases not matched to a gene: 10. Germline CDR1 reads MGHDK; CDR2 reads SYGVNS. The length of the CDR3 is 17 residues. The CDR3: CASSDRQGGGTNYGYTF. The CDR3 coding sequence is TGTGCCAGCAGTGATCGACAGGGAGGGGGGACTAACTATGGCTACACCTTC.

The CDR3 nucleotides are TGTGCCAGCAGCTCGACAGGGATGGACACTGAAGCTTTCTTT. This sequence encodes CASSSTGMDTEAFF. The chain couples TRBV7-3 to TRBJ1-1, with 7 bases fitting TRBD1. Unmatched junction bases numbered 5, after V lost 4 bases and J lost 3 bases. Germline loops: CDR1 SGHTA, CDR2 FQGTGA. The CDR3 consists of 14 residues.

V usage is TRBV27 and J usage is TRBJ2-5; 10 bases line up with TRBD2. V was clipped by 2 bases and J by 2 bases; unmatched bases: 5. The CDR3 has 16 amino acids. Germline CDR1 and CDR2: MNHEY and SMNVEV (reference sequence). The CDR3 sequence: CASSLESSGRQETQYF. The CDR3 nucleotides are TGTGCCAGCAGTTTAGAGTCTAGCGGGAGACAAGAGACCCAGTACTTC.

The CDR3 is CASSHPPRLPGQPRINTEAFF. CDR3 DNA: TGCGCCAGCAGCCATCCGCCACGTTTACCGGGACAGCCTCGGATTAACACTGAAGCTTTCTTT. The V call is TRBV4-1, the J call TRBJ1-1; 7 bases align to TRBD1. This CDR3 has 21 residues. Germline V lookup: CDR1 MGHRA, CDR2 YSYEKL. The V gene end was trimmed by 3 bases and the J gene end by 2 bases; junction bases not matched to a gene: 24.

The chain is built from TRBV27 and TRBJ2-7, with 9 positions matching TRBD1. This CDR3 is 12 amino acids long. V gave up 10 bases and J gave up 3 bases; unmatched junction bases: 4. Germline V lookup: CDR1 MNHEY, CDR2 SMNVEV (reference sequence). The CDR3 reads CATGQGNYEQYF. Here the CDR3 DNA reads TGTGCCACTGGACAGGGGAACTACGAGCAGTACTTC.

The chain combines TRBV5-6 with TRBJ1-1, with D perhaps matching TRBD1 (5 bases). With 0 bases removed from V and 11 bases from J, the gap between germline ends came to 14 bases. The CDR3 is 13 amino acids. The germline gives CDR1 SGHDT, CDR2 YYEEEE. The CDR3, as DNA: TGTGCCAGCAGCTTGGCCGGGGGGACGGGGGCTTTCTTT. As protein: CASSLAGGTGAFF.

This sequence joins TRBV18 and TRBJ1-5; D is unclear. Germline CDR1 is KGHSH and CDR2 is LQKENI. This CDR3 contains 14 residues. The germline V and J ends were trimmed by 3 bases and 3 bases, with 9 bases remaining between them. For the CDR3, the DNA is TGTGCCAGCTCACCCGACAATTACAATCAGCCCCAGCATTTT. This codes for CASSPDNYNQPQHF.

This chain uses TRBV29-1 with TRBJ2-7; TRBD2 matches 10 bases. From germline, CDR1 is SQVTM and CDR2 ANQGSEA. The CDR3 has 14 amino acids. V lost 2 bases and J lost 6; bases outside the gene matches: 7. CDR3: CSVELEGLAIEQYF. Written as DNA, the CDR3 is TGCAGCGTTGAATTGGAGGGACTAGCGATCGAGCAGTACTTC.

The rearrangement links TRBV11-3 to TRBJ1-1; D gene unclear. With 1 base removed from V and 2 bases from J, the gap between germline ends came to 5 bases. Germline values: CDR1 SGHNT, CDR2 YENEEA. This CDR3 has 13 residues. CDR3 sequence: CASSLGRNTEAFF. In DNA, the CDR3 is TGTGCCAGCAGCTTAGGACGTAACACTGAAGCTTTCTTT. Full variable domain (remainder filled in from reference TRBV11-3 and TRBJ1-1): EAGVVQSPRYKIIEKKQPVAFWCNPISGHNTLYWYLQNLGQGPELLIRYENEEAVDDSQLPKDRFSAERLKGVDSTLKIQPAELGDSAVYLCASSLGRNTEAFFGQGTRLTVV.

This clone was observed a single time. The chain combines TRBV12-5 with TRBJ1-1, with D possibly TRBD1 on 6 matching bases. The germline V gene has CDR1 LGHNT and CDR2 FRNRAP. The CDR3 has 14 residues. Trimming removed 3 bases at V and 6 bases at J, with 14 bases between. CDR3 in DNA: TGTGCTAGTGGTTTTGATCCCGGGGGCGCTGAAGCTTTCTTT. This encodes CASGFDPGGAEAFF.

The chain couples TRBV19 to TRBJ1-1, with TRBD1 as a possible D gene (6 bases). Trimming took off 2 bases at V and 1 base at J, with 8 bases between the two ends. The CDR3 has 14 residues. CDR1 LNHDA and CDR2 SQIVND come from the germline V gene (reference sequence). The CDR3 region is CASSIRGQNTEAFF. The CDR3 region has the DNA TGTGCCAGTAGTATACGGGGACAGAACACTGAAGCTTTCTTT. The variable domain in full, with the rest retrieved from reference TRBV19 and TRBJ1-1, is DGGITQSPKYLFRKEGQNVTLSCEQNLNHDAMYWYRQDPGQGLRLIYYSQIVNDFQKGDIAEGYSVSREKKESFPLTVTSAQKNPTAFYLCASSIRGQNTEAFFGQGTRLTVV.

As to this clone: The sample contains more than one DNA sequence encoding this CDR3. The chain combines TRBV19 with TRBJ2-7; weak D call: TRBD1 (5 bases). V was pared by 1 base and J by 0 bases, with 7 bases between. The CDR3 covers 14 residues. Germline V lookup: CDR1 LNHDA, CDR2 SQIVND (reference sequence). This CDR3 reads CASSIGQGSYEQYF. The CDR3 coding sequence is TGTGCCAGTAGTATAGGGCAGGGCTCCTACGAGCAGTACTTC.

The chain links TRBV30 to TRBJ1-2; a possible D gene is TRBD1 (6 bases). The CDR3 is 14 amino acids. From germline, CDR1 is GTSNPN and CDR2 SVGIG (reference sequence). The germline V and J ends were trimmed by 0 bases and 7 bases, with 15 bases remaining between them. In DNA, the CDR3 is TGTGCCTGGAGTGTATTTACAGGGAGTTCTGGCTACACCTTC. Protein: CAWSVFTGSSGYTF.